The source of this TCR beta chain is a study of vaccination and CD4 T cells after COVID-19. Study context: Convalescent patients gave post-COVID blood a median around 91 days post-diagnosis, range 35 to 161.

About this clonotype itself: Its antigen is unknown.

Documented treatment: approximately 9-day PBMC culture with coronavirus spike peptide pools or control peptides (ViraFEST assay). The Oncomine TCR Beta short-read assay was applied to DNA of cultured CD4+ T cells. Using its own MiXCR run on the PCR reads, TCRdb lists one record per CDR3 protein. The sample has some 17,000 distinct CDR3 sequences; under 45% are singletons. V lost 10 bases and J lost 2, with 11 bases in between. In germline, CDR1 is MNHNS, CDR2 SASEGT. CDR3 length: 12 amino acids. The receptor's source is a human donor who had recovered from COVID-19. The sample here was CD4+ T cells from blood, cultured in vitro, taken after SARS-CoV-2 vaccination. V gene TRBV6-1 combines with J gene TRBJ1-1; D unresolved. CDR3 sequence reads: CATTNPNTEAFF. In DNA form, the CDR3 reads TGTGCCACCACTAATCCCAACACTGAAGCTTTCTTT.